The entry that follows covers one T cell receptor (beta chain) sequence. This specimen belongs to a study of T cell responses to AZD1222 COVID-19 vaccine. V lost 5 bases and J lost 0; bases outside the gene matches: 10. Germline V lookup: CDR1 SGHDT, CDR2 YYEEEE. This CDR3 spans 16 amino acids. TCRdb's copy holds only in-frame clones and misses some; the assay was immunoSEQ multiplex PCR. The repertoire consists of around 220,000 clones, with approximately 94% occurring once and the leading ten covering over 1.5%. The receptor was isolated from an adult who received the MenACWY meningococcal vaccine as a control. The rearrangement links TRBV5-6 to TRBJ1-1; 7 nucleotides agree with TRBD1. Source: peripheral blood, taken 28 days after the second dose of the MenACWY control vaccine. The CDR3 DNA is TGTGCCAGCAGGAACGGGGTAGGGGGCCTGAACACTGAAGCTTTCTTT. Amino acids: CASRNGVGGLNTEAFF.